This TCR beta chain was profiled in a study of tumor-infiltrating lymphocytes in primary liver carcinoma. Study in general: Men and women, 30 to 69 years of age, made up the patients. Whole-study findings and limits: Pairs of tumor regions overlapped more than tumor-adjacent and tumor-blood pairs did.

Starting material for RNA and DNA co-extraction consisted of roughly 18-34 mg of unsorted bulk tissue. CDR1 is SQVTM and CDR2 is ANQGSEA in the germline V gene. CDR3 size: 13 residues. V gave up 7 bases and J gave up 5 bases, with 17 bases separating them. Concerning this clonotype itself: What it binds is unknown. The CDR3 ends on some other residue instead of the conserved phenylalanine or tryptophan, so this is likely a read error.

TCR beta cDNA was prepared out of 450 to 500 ng total RNA by means of a constant-region primer. Library construction for TCR beta comprised three nested multiplex PCR rounds performed with slightly modified ARM-PCR. TRBV1-TRBV30 forward primers and a C-beta reverse primer were used in the first two PCR rounds, which each ran for approximately 10 cycles. A single record per CDR3 protein comes from TCRdb applying MiXCR to the multiplex PCR reads. The sample records approximately 30,000 distinct CDR3 sequences, about 79% being singletons. The material sequenced was liver tumor tissue from sampling region 5. Subset described: tumor region T5, tumor centre. This receptor was taken from a man aged 35 to 55 with primary liver carcinoma and hepatitis B virus infection. The J gene is TRBJ2-5, the V gene TRBV29-1, with D perhaps matching TRBD2 (6 bases). The CDR3 coding sequence is TGCAGCGGACTCACCCGGGGGATGGAGACCCAGTACTCT. Its translation is CSGLTRGMETQYS.